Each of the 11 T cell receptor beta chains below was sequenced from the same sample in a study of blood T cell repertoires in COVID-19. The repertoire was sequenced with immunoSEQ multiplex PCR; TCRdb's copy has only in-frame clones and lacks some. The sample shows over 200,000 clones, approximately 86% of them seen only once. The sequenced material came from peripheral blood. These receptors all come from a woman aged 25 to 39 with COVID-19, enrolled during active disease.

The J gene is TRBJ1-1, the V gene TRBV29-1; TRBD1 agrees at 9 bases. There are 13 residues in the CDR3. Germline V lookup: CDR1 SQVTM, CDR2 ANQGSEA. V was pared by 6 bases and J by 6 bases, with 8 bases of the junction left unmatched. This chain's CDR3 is CSVVGQGLAEAFF. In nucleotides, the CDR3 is TGCAGCGTCGTAGGACAGGGGCTTGCTGAAGCTTTCTTT.

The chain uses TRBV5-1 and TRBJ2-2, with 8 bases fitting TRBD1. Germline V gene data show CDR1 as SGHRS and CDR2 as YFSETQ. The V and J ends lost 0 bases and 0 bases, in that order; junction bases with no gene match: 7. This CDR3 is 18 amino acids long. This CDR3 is CASSLVSPGGTNTGELFF. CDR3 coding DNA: TGCGCCAGCAGCTTGGTTTCCCCAGGGGGCACGAACACCGGGGAGCTGTTTTTT.

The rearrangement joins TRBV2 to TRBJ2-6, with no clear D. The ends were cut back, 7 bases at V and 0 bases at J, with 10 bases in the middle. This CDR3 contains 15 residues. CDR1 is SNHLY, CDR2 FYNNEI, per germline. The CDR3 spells CASMPYTSGANVLTF. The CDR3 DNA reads TGTGCCAGCATGCCTTACACCTCTGGGGCCAACGTCCTGACTTTC.

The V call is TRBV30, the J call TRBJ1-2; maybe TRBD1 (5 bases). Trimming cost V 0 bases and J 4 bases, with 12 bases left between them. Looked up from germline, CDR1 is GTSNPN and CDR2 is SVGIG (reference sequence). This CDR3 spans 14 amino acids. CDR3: CAWSVLAGLYGYTF. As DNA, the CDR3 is TGTGCCTGGAGTGTATTGGCAGGGCTCTATGGCTACACCTTC.

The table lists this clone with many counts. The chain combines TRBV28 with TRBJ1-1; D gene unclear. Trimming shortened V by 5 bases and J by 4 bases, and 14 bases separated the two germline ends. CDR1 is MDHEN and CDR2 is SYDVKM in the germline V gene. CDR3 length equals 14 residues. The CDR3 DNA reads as TGTGCCAGCAGTGGCCTCGGCGGGCTCACTGAAGCTTTCTTT. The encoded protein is CASSGLGGLTEAFF.

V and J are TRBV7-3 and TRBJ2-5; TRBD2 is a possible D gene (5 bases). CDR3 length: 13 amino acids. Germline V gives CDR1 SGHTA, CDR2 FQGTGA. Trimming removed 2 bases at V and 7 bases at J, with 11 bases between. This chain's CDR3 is CASSLRGEGTQYF. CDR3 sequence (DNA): TGTGCCAGCAGCTTACGGGGAGAAGGGACCCAGTACTTC.

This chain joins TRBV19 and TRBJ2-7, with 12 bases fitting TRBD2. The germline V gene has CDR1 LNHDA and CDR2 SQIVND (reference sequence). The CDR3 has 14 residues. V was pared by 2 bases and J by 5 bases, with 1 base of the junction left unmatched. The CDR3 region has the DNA TGTGCCAGTAGTATACTAGCGGGAGGGAACGAGCAGTACTTC. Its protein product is CASSILAGGNEQYF.

DNA of the CDR3: TGCGCCAGCAGCTTGGGACTAGCGGGAACTTATAGCTCCTACGAGCAGTACTTC. This codes for CASSLGLAGTYSSYEQYF. The J gene is TRBJ2-7, the V gene TRBV5-1; 11 bases are shared with TRBD2. The CDR3 covers 18 residues. After removal of 0 bases from V and 0 bases from J, the junction contained 8 bases not matched to a gene. Per the germline V gene, CDR1 is SGHRS and CDR2 is YFSETQ.

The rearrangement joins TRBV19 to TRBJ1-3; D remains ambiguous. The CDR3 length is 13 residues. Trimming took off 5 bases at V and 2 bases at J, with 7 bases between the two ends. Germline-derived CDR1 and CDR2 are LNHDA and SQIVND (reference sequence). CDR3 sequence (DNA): TGTGCCAGTAGTGGTTCGGCTGGAAACACCATATATTTT. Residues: CASSGSAGNTIYF.

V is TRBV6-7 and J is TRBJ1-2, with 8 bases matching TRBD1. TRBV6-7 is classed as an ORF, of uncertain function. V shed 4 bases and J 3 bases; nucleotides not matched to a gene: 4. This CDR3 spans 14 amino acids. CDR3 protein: CASSSLTGDYGYTF. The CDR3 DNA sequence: TGTGCCAGCAGTTCGCTGACAGGGGACTATGGCTACACCTTC.

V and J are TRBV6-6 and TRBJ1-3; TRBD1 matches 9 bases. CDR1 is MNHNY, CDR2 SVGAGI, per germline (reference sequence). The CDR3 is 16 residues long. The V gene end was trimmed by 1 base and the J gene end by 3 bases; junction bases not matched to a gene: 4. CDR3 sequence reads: CASSYLDRGDGNTIYF. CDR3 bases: TGTGCCAGCAGTTACTTGGACAGGGGCGATGGAAACACCATATATTTT.